These T cell receptor beta chains were read from a single sample in a study of shared T cell receptors in the human thymus. Some clones are missing from TCRdb's copy, which holds only in-frame ones; the method was immunoSEQ multiplex PCR. Here the sample spans hundreds of thousands of clones, approximately 88% being singletons. Another study also made use of these data, one on human thymus T cells.

The sequencing input was thymocytes. All receptors come from a boy less than two years old with a congenital heart defect. The CDR3 runs from the conserved cysteine through the conserved F or W.

V: TRBV19; J: TRBJ2-1; CDR3: CASRLGGSVGHNEQFF
V: TRBV7-9; J: TRBJ1-4; CDR3: CASSLGRDRGQDEKLFF
V: TRBV7-3; J: TRBJ1-3; CDR3: CASSLKSGQGVSGNTIYF
V: TRBV28; J: TRBJ2-2; CDR3: CASSAIGTSGRRDTGELFF
V: TRBV6-1; J: TRBJ1-3; CDR3: CASSEPSQGGNTIYF
V: TRBV11-3; J: TRBJ2-2; CDR3: CASSLDPGQSTGELFF
V: TRBV5-1; J: TRBJ2-5; CDR3: CASSFDPGRDEETQYF
V: TRBV5-6; J: TRBJ1-1; CDR3: CASSLALLMNTEAFF
V: TRBV7-8; J: TRBJ2-7; CDR3: CASSLEPGGPHDEQYF
V: TRBV19; J: TRBJ2-7; CDR3: CASSEVQVRSYEQYF
V: TRBV5-1; J: TRBJ2-7; CDR3: CASSVPGLAGLSATEQYF
V: TRBV6-1; J: TRBJ2-5; CDR3: CASSAYGALLYETQYF
V: TRBV6-5; J: TRBJ2-1; CDR3: CASTPKEGGDEQFF
V: TRBV14; J: TRBJ2-7; CDR3: CASSPQRAGGPIEQYF
V: TRBV4-3; J: TRBJ2-2; CDR3: CASSQPPKEAGLQTGELFF
V: TRBV4-2; J: TRBJ2-3; CDR3: CASSPRTSGKDTDTQYF
V: TRBV29-1; J: TRBJ2-3; CDR3: CSVENWREGTDTQYF
V: TRBV28; J: TRBJ2-3; CDR3: CASSLRQRPTDTQYF
V: TRBV7-8; J: TRBJ2-3; CDR3: CASSLEGRGRTDTQYF
V: TRBV4-1; J: TRBJ2-1; CDR3: CASSPTSGIYNEQFF
V: TRBV19; J: TRBJ2-3; CDR3: CASSDLERDVTDTQYF
V: TRBV4-3; J: TRBJ2-3; CDR3: CASSQHLLARRTDTQYF
V: TRBV9; J: TRBJ2-5; CDR3: CASSVGERGPSGRYQETQYF
V: TRBV28; J: TRBJ1-2; CDR3: CASRGIRDRGGRYGYTF
V: TRBV2; J: TRBJ1-4; CDR3: CASSDLLGTTLAVYGGEKLFF
V: TRBV28; J: TRBJ2-7; CDR3: CASSNSRGLAPYEQYF
V: TRBV6-1; J: TRBJ1-2; CDR3: CASSELSRGYTF
V: TRBV5-6; J: TRBJ2-6; CDR3: CASSLRGGGANVLTF
V: TRBV6-5; J: TRBJ2-7; CDR3: CASSYGTGGPYEQYF
V: TRBV10-3; J: TRBJ2-7; CDR3: CAISEGKRAPSYEQYF
V: TRBV20-1; J: TRBJ1-1; CDR3: CRRGGPEAFF
V: TRBV7-9; J: TRBJ2-6; CDR3: CASSLRDRGLSGANVLTF
V: TRBV19; J: TRBJ2-3; CDR3: CATRGSGGPSTDTQYF
V: TRBV7-9; J: TRBJ2-3; CDR3: CASSPRGPHTDTQYF
V: TRBV6-1; J: TRBJ2-5; CDR3: CASSVPPGGETQYF
V: TRBV5-6; J: .; CDR3: CASSSGVTVQTYEQYF
V: TRBV7-9; J: TRBJ2-3; CDR3: CASSPPGEGTDTQYF
V: TRBV4-2; J: TRBJ2-7; CDR3: CASSQEAGHFSSYEQYF
V: TRBV5-5; J: TRBJ2-1; CDR3: CASSLVPGEINEQFF
V: TRBV11-2; J: TRBJ2-7; CDR3: CASSLGARLAGGPEQYF
V: TRBV18; J: TRBJ1-1; CDR3: CASSPTQGPREAFF
V: TRBV10-2; J: TRBJ2-7; CDR3: CASSESTPGLAGERSYEQYF
V: TRBV28; J: TRBJ2-1; CDR3: CASSFPAGNEQFF
V: TRBV9; J: TRBJ1-1; CDR3: CASSTPGQGVVNTEAFF
V: TRBV5-4; J: TRBJ2-5; CDR3: CASRPTGGQETQYF
V: TRBV6-1; J: TRBJ2-1; CDR3: CATRHYSASYNEQFF
V: TRBV15; J: TRBJ2-7; CDR3: CATTPGGLAYEQYF
V: TRBV7-9; J: TRBJ2-1; CDR3: CASSFLGGDNEQFF
V: TRBV6-1; J: TRBJ1-5; CDR3: CASTSGTDSNQPQHF
V: TRBV5-8; J: TRBJ2-1; CDR3: CASSPFHREEQFF
V: TRBV23-1; J: TRBJ2-4; CDR3: CASSLPRGRDRGPGNIQYF
V: TRBV11-3; J: TRBJ2-7; CDR3: CASSLPVTYEQYF
V: TRBV11-3; J: TRBJ1-2; CDR3: CASSAGTEGYTF
V: TRBV5-1; J: TRBJ2-4; CDR3: CASSFGGLEASGRIAKNIQYF
V: TRBV27; J: TRBJ1-5; CDR3: CASSLFRDSNQPQHF
V: TRBV7-9; J: TRBJ2-7; CDR3: CASSSFPGSYEQYF
V: TRBV2; J: TRBJ2-2; CDR3: CASSGADRAHANTGELFF
V: TRBV5-6; J: TRBJ2-3; CDR3: CASSRGAPGGGTDTQYF